These 12 T cell receptor beta chains were all obtained from the same sample, sequenced in a study of cytomegalovirus exposure and HLA in healthy donors (dated by TCRdb to the late 2010s). The library was generated by the immunoSEQ multiplex PCR assay. For the multiplex PCR, a mixture combining 60 forward primers for TCR Vbeta segments and 13 reverse primers for TCR Jbeta segments was used. TCRdb took over this immuneACCESS table, retaining in-frame rearrangements with V and J assigned. Such tables are incomplete; in checked studies, under half of the missing clones stem from an unresolved V gene, and the remainder is unexplained. This sample lists about 130,000 clones; roughly 70% were detected once. The ten largest account for 3.1% of the sample. The sequenced material came from PBMCs. Receptors originate from a man aged 25 to 40 in good health and CMV-seronegative.

V and J are TRBV28 and TRBJ2-3; tentative D call: TRBD1 (7 bases). Trimming took 8 bases from V and 5 from J, leaving 17 bases between them. CDR1 is MDHEN and CDR2 is SYDVKM in the germline V gene. The CDR3 runs 14 residues. The CDR3 loop reads CASASGGQGDTQYF. The CDR3 DNA is TGTGCCAGCGCATCAGGGGGGCAGGGAGATACGCAGTATTTT.

This clone was seen more than once but under ten times. The chain links TRBV4-3 to TRBJ1-5; no reliable D call. Trimming shortened V by 1 base and J by 4 bases, and 5 bases separated the two germline ends. Germline V gives CDR1 LGHNA, CDR2 YSLEER. CDR3 size: 13 residues. The CDR3 DNA sequence: TGCGCCAGCAGCCAAGGGGAGAATCAGCCCCAGCATTTT. Protein product: CASSQGENQPQHF.

This chain connects TRBV6-5 to TRBJ2-7; D perhaps matches TRBD2 (6 bases). Trimming cost V 0 bases and J 0 bases, with 9 bases left between them. The CDR3 runs 15 residues. Germline CDR1 is MNHEY and CDR2 is SVGAGI. The CDR3 DNA is TGTGCCAGCAGTTACTCGTCGGGGGTCTCCTACGAGCAGTACTTC. This sequence encodes CASSYSSGVSYEQYF.

The genes are TRBV9 and TRBJ2-3; D is unresolved. The ends were cut back, 2 bases at V and 0 bases at J, with 19 bases in the middle. CDR1 and CDR2 from the germline V gene are SGDLS and YYNGEE. CDR3 length: 18 residues. The DNA of the CDR3 is TGTGCCAGCAGCGTTTCTCGCTACATCGCGGCTAGCACAGATACGCAGTATTTT. It encodes CASSVSRYIAASTDTQYF. The whole variable domain, filled in from reference TRBV9 and TRBJ2-3, reads DSGVTQTPKHLITATGQRVTLRCSPRSGDLSVYWYQQSLDQGLQFLIQYYNGEERAKGNILERFSAQQFPDLHSELNLSSLELGDSALYFCASSVSRYIAASTDTQYFGPGTRLTVL.

This clone showed up just a few times. The rearrangement joins TRBV10-3 to TRBJ2-3; D is perhaps TRBD2 (5 bases). Trimming shortened V by 5 bases and J by 4 bases, and 10 bases separated the two germline ends. There are 13 residues in the CDR3. Germline V CDR1 and CDR2: ENHRY, SYGVKD. This chain's CDR3 is CAISLGGADTQYF. The CDR3 DNA sequence: TGTGCCATCAGTCTCGGAGGCGCAGATACGCAGTATTTT.

This chain connects TRBV30 to TRBJ1-1; D is unclear. Germline lookup yields CDR1 GTSNPN and CDR2 SVGIG (reference sequence). V was clipped by 4 bases and J by 1 base, with 16 bases between them. This CDR3 region has 15 residues. The CDR3 sequence: CAWKGRNIGNTEAFF. The CDR3 region has the DNA TGTGCCTGGAAAGGCAGGAACATAGGGAACACTGAAGCTTTCTTT.

The J gene is TRBJ2-1, the V gene TRBV2; 7 bases align to TRBD2. The CDR3 contains 15 residues. The trim removed 4 bases at V and 7 bases at J, leaving 10 bases unmatched. Germline assignment: CDR1 SNHLY and CDR2 FYNNEI. The CDR3 nucleotides are TGTGCCAGCAGTGGAGTCGGACTAGTCGAAAATGAGCAGTTCTTC. Translated: CASSGVGLVENEQFF.

CDR3 in DNA: TGTGCCAGCAGTTTTTCCGGCACTGAAGCTTTCTTT. It encodes CASSFSGTEAFF. The rearrangement uses TRBV28 and TRBJ1-1, with D unresolved. Trimming cost V 3 bases and J 4 bases, with 6 bases left between them. The CDR3 runs to 12 residues. The germline gives CDR1 MDHEN, CDR2 SYDVKM.

J is TRBJ1-5 and V is TRBV2, with TRBD1 identical over 8 bases. The CDR3 covers 14 residues. Losses at the gene ends were 6 bases for V and 5 bases for J; bases not matched to a gene: 6. The V gene's germline CDR1 is SNHLY and CDR2 FYNNEI. CDR3 amino acids: CASSKDRGYQPQHF. Here the CDR3 DNA reads TGTGCCAGCAGCAAAGACAGGGGTTATCAGCCCCAGCATTTT. Full variable domain (rest looked up from reference TRBV2 and TRBJ1-5): EPEVTQTPSHQVTQMGQEVILRCVPISNHLYFYWYRQILGQKVEFLVSFYNNEISEKSEIFDDQFSVERPDGSNFTLKIRSTKLEDSAMYFCASSKDRGYQPQHFGDGTRLSIL.

V is TRBV29-1 and J is TRBJ2-1; D not resolved. The CDR3 spans 12 residues. CDR1 is SQVTM and CDR2 is ANQGSEA in the germline V gene. The germline V and J ends were trimmed by 3 bases and 8 bases, with 11 bases remaining between them. Written as DNA, the CDR3 is TGCAGCGTTGAGGCCGAAGTATATGAGCAGTTCTTC. Encoded protein: CSVEAEVYEQFF.

This chain connects TRBV10-3 to TRBJ1-2, with TRBD1 matching over 8 bases. Losses at the gene ends were 6 bases for V and 5 bases for J; bases not matched to a gene: 8. CDR3 length: 14 amino acids. CDR1 is ENHRY and CDR2 is SYGVKD in the germline V gene. The CDR3 reads CAISHVDREYGYTF. The CDR3 nucleotides read TGTGCCATCAGCCATGTGGACAGGGAATATGGCTACACCTTC.

This clone was seen a handful of times. The chain uses TRBV10-3 and TRBJ1-5; D is undetermined. The CDR3 is 15 residues long. Germline V gene lookup returns CDR1 ENHRY and CDR2 SYGVKD. Trimming stripped 3 bases from V and 3 bases from J, with 12 bases between. This CDR3 reads CAISESVGNNQPQHF. CDR3 in DNA: TGTGCCATCAGTGAATCGGTCGGGAACAATCAGCCCCAGCATTTT.